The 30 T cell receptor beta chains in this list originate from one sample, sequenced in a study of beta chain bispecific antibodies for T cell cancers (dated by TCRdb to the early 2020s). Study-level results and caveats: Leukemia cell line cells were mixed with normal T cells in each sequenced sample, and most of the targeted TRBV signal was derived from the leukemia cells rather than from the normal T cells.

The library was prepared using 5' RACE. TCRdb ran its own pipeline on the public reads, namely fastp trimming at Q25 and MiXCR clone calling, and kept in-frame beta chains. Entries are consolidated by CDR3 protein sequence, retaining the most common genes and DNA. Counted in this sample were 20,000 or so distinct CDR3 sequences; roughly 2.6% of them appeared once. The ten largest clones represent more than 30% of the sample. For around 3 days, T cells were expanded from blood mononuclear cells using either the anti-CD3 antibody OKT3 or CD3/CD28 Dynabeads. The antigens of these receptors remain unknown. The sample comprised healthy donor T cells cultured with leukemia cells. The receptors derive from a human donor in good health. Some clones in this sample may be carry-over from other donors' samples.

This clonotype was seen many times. CDR3 coding DNA: TGTGCCAGCAGTTCTCGGACGGTAGACTTCGATAACACCGGGGAGCTGTTTTTT. Its translation is CASSSRTVDFDNTGELFF. The genes are TRBV6-5 and TRBJ2-2; D is ambiguous. The V gene lost 4 bases and the J gene lost 2 bases, with 20 bases spanning the gap. Per the germline V gene, CDR1 is MNHEY and CDR2 is SVGAGI. This CDR3 has 18 amino acids.

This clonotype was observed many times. CDR3 DNA: TGCAGTGCTCGGGCTAGCGGGGGAGCTGAAACCAACCCGAGCACAGATACGCAGTATTTT. It codes for CSARASGGAETNPSTDTQYF. The rearrangement links TRBV20-1 to TRBJ2-3; 10 bases fit TRBD2. In germline, CDR1 is DFQATT, CDR2 SNEGSKA (reference sequence). Germline trimming cut 5 bases from V and 0 bases from J; bases unmatched to any gene: 20. This CDR3 spans 20 amino acids.

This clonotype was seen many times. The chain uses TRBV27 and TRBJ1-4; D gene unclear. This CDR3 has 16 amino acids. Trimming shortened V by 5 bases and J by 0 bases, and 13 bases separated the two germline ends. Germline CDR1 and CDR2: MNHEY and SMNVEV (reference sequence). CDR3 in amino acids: CASSPRSVPTNEKLFF. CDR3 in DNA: TGTGCCAGCAGTCCCAGGAGCGTTCCAACTAATGAAAAACTGTTTTTT. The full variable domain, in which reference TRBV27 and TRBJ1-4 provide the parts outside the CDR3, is EAQVTQNPRYLITVTGKKLTVTCSQNMNHEYMSWYRQDPGLGLRQIYYSMNVEVTDKGDVPEGYKVSRKEKRNFPLILESPSPNQTSLYFCASSPRSVPTNEKLFFGSGTQLSVL.

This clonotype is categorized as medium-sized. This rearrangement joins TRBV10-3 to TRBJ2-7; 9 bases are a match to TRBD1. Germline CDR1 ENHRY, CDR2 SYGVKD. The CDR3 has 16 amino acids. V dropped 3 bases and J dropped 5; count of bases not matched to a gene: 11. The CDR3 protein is CAISDQQGARGHEQYF. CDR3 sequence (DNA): TGTGCCATCAGTGACCAACAGGGGGCTCGGGGTCACGAGCAGTACTTC.

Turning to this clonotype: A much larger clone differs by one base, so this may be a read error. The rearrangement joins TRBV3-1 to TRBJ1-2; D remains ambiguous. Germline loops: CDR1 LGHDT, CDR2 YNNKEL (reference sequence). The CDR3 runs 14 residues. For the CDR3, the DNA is TGTGCCAGCAGCCCCCGGAGGTACGACTATGGCCACACCTTC. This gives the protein CASSPRRYDYGHTF.

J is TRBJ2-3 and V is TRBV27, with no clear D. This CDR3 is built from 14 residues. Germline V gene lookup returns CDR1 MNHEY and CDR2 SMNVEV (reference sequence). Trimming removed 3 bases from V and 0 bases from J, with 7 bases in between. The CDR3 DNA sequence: TGTGCCAGCAGTTTCCACGCGAGCACAGATACGCAGTATTTT. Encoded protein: CASSFHASTDTQYF.

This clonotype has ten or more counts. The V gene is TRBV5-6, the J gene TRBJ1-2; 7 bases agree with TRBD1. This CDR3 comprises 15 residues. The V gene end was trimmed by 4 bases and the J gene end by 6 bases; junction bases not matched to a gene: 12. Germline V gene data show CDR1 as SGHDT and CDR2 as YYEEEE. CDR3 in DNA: TGTGCCAGCAGCACCTTAACAGGGGACGTCCATGGCTACACCTTC. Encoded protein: CASSTLTGDVHGYTF.

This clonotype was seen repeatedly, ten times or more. CDR3 loop: CASSLWDRGMNTEAFF. In nucleotides, the CDR3 is TGTGCCAGCAGCTTATGGGACAGGGGAATGAACACTGAAGCTTTCTTT. This chain links TRBV5-5 with TRBJ1-1; 10 nucleotides match TRBD1. V was pared by 2 bases and J by 0 bases, with 4 bases of the junction left unmatched. CDR3 length equals 16 residues. CDR1 is SGHKS, CDR2 YYEKEE, per germline (reference sequence).

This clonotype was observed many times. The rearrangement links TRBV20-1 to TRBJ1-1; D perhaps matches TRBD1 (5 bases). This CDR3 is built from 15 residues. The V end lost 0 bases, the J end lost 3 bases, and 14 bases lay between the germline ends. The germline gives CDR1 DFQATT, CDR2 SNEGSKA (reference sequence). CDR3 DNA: TGCAGTGCTAGAGACCGGCGAGGGGCTGACACTGAAGCTTTCTTT. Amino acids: CSARDRRGADTEAFF.

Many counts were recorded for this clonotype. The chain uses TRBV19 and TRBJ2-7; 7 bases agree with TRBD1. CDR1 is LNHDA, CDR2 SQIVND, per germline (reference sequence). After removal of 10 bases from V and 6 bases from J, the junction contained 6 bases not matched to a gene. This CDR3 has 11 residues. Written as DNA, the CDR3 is TGTGCCACGGACGACAGGGCCGAGCAGTACTTC. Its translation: CATDDRAEQYF.

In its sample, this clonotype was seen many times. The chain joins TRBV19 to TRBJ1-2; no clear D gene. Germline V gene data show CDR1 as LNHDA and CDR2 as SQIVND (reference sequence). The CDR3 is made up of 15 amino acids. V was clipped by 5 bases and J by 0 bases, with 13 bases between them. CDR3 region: CASSFLRLANYGYTF. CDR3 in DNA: TGTGCCAGTAGTTTTCTACGACTGGCTAACTATGGCTACACCTTC.

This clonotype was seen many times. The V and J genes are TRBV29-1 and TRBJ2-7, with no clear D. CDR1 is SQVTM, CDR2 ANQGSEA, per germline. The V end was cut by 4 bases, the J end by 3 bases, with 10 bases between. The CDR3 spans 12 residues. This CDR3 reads CSVAGGRYEQYF. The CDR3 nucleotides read TGCAGCGTTGCTGGTGGGCGCTACGAGCAGTACTTC.

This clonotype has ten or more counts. The CDR3 region is CASSWTGVNAFF. The CDR3 bases are TGTGCCAGCAGCTGGACAGGGGTCAATGCTTTCTTT. V is TRBV7-2 and J is TRBJ1-1; the match to TRBD1 covers 9 bases. The CDR3 extends over 12 amino acids. J gave up 11 bases and V 4 bases, and 5 bases lay outside the gene matches. Germline V CDR1 and CDR2: SGHTA, FQGNSA.

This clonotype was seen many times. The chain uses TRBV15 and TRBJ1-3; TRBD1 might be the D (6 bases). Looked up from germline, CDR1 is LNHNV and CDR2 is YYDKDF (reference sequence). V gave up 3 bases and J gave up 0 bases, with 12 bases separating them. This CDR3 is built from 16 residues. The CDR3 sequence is CATSRSTGPSGNTIYF. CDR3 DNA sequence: TGTGCCACCAGCAGGTCGACAGGCCCCTCTGGAAACACCATATATTTT.

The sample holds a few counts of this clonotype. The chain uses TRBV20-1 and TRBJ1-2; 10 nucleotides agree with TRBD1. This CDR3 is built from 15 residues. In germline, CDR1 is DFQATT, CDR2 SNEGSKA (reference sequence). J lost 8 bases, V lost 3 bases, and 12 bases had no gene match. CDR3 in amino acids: CSARGDLTGGIGYTF. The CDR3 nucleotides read TGCAGTGCTAGGGGAGACTTGACAGGGGGCATCGGCTACACCTTC.

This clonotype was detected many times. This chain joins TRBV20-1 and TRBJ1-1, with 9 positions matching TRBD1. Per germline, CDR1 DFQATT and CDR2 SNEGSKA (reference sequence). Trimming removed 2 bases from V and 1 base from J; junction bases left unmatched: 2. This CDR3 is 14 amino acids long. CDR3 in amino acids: CSARSGQGNTEAFF. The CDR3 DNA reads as TGCAGTGCTAGATCGGGACAGGGGAACACTGAAGCTTTCTTT.

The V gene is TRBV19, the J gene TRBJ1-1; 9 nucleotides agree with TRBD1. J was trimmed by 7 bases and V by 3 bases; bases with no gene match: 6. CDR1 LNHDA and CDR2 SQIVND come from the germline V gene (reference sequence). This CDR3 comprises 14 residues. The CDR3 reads CASSMNRGLYEAFF. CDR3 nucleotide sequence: TGTGCCAGTAGTATGAACAGGGGGCTGTATGAAGCTTTCTTT.

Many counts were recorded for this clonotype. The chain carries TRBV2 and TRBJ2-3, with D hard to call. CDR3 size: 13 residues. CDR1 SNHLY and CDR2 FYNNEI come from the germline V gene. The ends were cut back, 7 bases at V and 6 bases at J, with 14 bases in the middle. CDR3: CASNNPPQDTQYF. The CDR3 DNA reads TGTGCCAGCAACAATCCGCCGCAGGATACGCAGTATTTT.

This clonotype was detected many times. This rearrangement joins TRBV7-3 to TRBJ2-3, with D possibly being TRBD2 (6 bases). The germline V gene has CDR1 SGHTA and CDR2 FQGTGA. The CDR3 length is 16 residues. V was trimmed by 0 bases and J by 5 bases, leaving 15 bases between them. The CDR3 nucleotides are TGTGCCAGCAGCTTAACCCCGGGACTGGCGGGAGATACGCAGTATTTT. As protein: CASSLTPGLAGDTQYF.

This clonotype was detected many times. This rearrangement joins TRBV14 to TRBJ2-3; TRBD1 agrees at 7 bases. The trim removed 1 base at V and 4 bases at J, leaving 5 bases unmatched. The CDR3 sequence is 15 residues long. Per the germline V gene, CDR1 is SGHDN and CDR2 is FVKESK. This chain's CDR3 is CASSQGGGPADTQYF. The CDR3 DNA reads TGTGCCAGCAGCCAAGGAGGGGGCCCCGCAGATACGCAGTATTTT.

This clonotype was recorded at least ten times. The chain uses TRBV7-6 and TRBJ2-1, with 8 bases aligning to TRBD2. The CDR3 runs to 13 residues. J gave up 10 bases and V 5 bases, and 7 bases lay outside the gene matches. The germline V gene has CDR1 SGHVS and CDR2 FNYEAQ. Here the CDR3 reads CASSPRTSREQFF. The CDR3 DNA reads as TGTGCCAGCAGCCCCCGGACTAGCCGGGAGCAGTTCTTC.

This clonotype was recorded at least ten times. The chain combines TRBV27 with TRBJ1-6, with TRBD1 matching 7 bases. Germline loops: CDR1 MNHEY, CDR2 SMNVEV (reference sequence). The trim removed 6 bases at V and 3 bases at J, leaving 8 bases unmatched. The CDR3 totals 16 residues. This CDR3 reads CASSRTGAVYNSPLHF. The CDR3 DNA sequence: TGTGCCAGCAGCCGAACAGGGGCCGTCTATAATTCACCCCTCCACTTT.

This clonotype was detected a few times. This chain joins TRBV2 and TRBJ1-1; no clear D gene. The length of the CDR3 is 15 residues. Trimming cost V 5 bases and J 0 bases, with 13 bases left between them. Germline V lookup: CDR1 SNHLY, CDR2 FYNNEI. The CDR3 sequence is CASSWAERLNTEAFF. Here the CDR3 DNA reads TGTGCCAGCAGTTGGGCTGAGAGATTGAACACTGAAGCTTTCTTT.

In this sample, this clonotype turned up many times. CDR3: CASSVAGSSTEAFF. The CDR3 nucleotides read TGTGCCAGCAGTGTGGCAGGGAGTAGCACTGAAGCTTTCTTT. The chain has TRBV6-1 and TRBJ1-1, with D tentatively TRBD1 (5 bases). The V and J ends lost 4 bases and 4 bases respectively, with 13 bases between them. This CDR3 region has 14 residues. Per the germline V gene, CDR1 is MNHNS and CDR2 is SASEGT.

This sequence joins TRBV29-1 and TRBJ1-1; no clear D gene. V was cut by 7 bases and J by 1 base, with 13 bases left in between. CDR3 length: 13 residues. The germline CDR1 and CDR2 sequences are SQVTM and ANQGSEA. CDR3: CSAARRANTEAFF. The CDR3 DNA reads TGCAGCGCCGCCAGGAGGGCGAACACTGAAGCTTTCTTT.

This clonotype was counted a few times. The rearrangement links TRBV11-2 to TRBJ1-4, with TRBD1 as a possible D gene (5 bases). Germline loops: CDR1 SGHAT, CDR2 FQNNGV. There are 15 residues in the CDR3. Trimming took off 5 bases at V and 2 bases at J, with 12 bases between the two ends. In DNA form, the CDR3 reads TGTGCCAGCAGCCCAGGGAGACGCACTAATGAAAAACTGTTTTTT. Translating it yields CASSPGRRTNEKLFF.

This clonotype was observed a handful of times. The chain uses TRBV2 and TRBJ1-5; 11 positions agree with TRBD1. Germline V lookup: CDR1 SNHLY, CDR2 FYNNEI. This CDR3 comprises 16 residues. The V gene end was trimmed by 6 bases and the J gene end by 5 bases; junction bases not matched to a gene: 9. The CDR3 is CASSQTWTGGHQPQHF. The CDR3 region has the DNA TGTGCCAGCAGCCAAACTTGGACAGGGGGCCATCAGCCCCAGCATTTT.

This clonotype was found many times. The DNA of the CDR3 is TGCAGTGCTCGGGAAGGGACCGACTACGAGCAGTACTTC. Protein product: CSAREGTDYEQYF. This rearrangement joins TRBV20-1 to TRBJ2-7; D is possibly TRBD1 or TRBD2 (5 bases each). Germline V gene sequence: CDR1 DFQATT, CDR2 SNEGSKA (reference sequence). Trimming took 5 bases from V and 3 from J, leaving 14 bases between them. The CDR3 contains 13 residues.

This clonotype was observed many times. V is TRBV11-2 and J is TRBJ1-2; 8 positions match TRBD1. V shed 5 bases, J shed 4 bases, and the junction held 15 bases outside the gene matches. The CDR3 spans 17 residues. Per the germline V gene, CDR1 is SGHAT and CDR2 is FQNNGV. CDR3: CASSNRGGALNPYGYTF. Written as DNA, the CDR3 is TGTGCCAGCAGCAACAGGGGGGGGGCACTAAATCCCTATGGCTACACCTTC.

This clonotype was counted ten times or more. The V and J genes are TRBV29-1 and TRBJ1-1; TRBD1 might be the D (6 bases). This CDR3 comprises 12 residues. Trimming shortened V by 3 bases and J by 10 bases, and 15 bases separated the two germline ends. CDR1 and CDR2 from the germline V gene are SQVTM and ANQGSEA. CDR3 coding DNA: TGCAGCGTTGACGTCGGACAGTTCGGAGCTTTCTTT. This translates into CSVDVGQFGAFF.